Listed below are T cell receptor beta chains from one sample, sequenced in a study of response to subunit inactivated influenza vaccine. TCRdb called the RT-PCR reads again in MiXCR, with one record for every CDR3 protein. The sample includes 550,000 to 650,000 distinct CDR3 sequences, roughly 12% of them seen just once. The sequences come from PBMCs from blood, collected on the day of vaccination. Every receptor here comes from a man aged 50-60 years who received an inactivated influenza vaccine. Each CDR3 is given with its conserved first and last residue. Clone sizes are given selectively: once, few, many, or a class where the clone is expanded.

TRBJ2-1 | TRBV7-9 | . | CASSLTGTPQWGNEQFF
TRBJ2-3 | TRBV20-1 | . | CSASITDTQYF
TRBJ2-7 | TRBV20-1 | . | CSARARAGWEYEQYF
TRBJ2-1 | TRBV20-1 | few | CSASPYYNEQFF
TRBJ2-5 | TRBV7-9 | . | CASALRAGVETQYF
TRBJ2-7 | TRBV11-2 | few | CASSYIGQGPIEQYF
TRBJ1-1 | TRBV3-1 | . | CASSPKLLNTEAFF
TRBJ2-3 | TRBV3-1 | . | CASSQDRATDRQYF
TRBJ1-5 | TRBV20-1 | few | CSDPRTQKGEPQHF
TRBJ2-3 | TRBV3-1 | . | CASSQDFGSGRRLTQYF
TRBJ2-7 | TRBV12-3/TRBV12-4 | . | CASSASGGSYEQYF
TRBJ2-7 | TRBV29-1 | few | CSVFGVETGSYEQYF
TRBJ2-2 | TRBV20-1 | many | CSAREGSRPGELFF
TRBJ2-2 | TRBV5-1 | many | CASSLAWSTGELFF
TRBJ2-7 | TRBV28 | many | CASSLLAGASYEQYF
TRBJ1-1 | TRBV12-5 | few | CASGKDSSEAFF
TRBJ1-5 | TRBV20-1 | . | CSAIEHSNQPQHF
TRBJ2-7 | TRBV20-1 | few | CSARDPSDASYEQYF
TRBJ1-4 | TRBV2 | . | CASGGFSNEKLFF
TRBJ2-2 | TRBV6-2/TRBV6-3 | . | CASHPRTFTGELFF
TRBJ1-3 | TRBV4-1 | few | CASSQGAWTAGNTIYF
TRBJ1-1 | TRBV6-1 | . | CASRPGQGTLTEAFF
TRBJ2-1 | TRBV29-1 | many | CSVQGGTSGNYNEQFF
TRBJ2-5 | TRBV5-5 | . | CASSAGTLQETQYF
TRBJ2-1 | TRBV28 | . | CASSFGTPRNEQFF
TRBJ2-7 | TRBV20-1 | . | CSARDISWRGDIEQYF
TRBJ1-5 | TRBV5-1 | few | CASSLSGFNQPQHF
TRBJ2-7 | TRBV3-1 | many | CASSDGLAGGHLYF
TRBJ2-1 | TRBV5-1 | many | CASSPLGGTYNEQFF
TRBJ1-2 | TRBV18 | . | CASSTGWSSTF
TRBJ1-1 | TRBV5-6 | few | CASSRGPEAFF
TRBJ1-4 | TRBV5-1 | many | CASSYTGATNEKLFF
TRBJ2-1 | TRBV2 | . | CASSEGFPRDRFNEQFF